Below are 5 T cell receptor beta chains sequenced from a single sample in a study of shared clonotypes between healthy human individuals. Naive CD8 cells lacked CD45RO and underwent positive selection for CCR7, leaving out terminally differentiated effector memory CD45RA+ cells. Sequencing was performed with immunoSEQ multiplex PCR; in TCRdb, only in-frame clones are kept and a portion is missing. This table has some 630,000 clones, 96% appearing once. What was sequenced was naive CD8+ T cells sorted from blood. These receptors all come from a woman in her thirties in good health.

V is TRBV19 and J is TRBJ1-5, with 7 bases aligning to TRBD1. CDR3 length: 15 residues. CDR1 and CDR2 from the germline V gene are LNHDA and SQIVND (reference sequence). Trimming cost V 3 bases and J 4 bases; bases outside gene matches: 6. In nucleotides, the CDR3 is TGTGCCAGTAGTATCGACAGGGATTTTAATCAGCCCCAGCATTTT. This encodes CASSIDRDFNQPQHF.

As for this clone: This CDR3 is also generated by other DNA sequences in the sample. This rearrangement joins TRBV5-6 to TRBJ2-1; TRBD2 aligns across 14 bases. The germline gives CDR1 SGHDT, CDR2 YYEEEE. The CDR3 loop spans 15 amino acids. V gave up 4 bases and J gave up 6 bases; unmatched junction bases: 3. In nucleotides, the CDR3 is TGTGCCAGCAGCACGGGACTAGCGGGAGTCAATGAGCAGTTCTTC. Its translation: CASSTGLAGVNEQFF. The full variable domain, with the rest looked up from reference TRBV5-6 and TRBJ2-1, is DAGVTQSPTHLIKTRGQQVTLRCSPKSGHDTVSWYQQALGQGPQFIFQYYEEEERQRGNFPDRFSGHQFPNYSSELNVNALLLGDSALYLCASSTGLAGVNEQFFGPGTRLTVL.

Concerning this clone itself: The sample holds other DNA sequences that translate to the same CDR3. CDR3 region: CASSQGASGPSTDTQYF. The CDR3 nucleotides are TGTGCCAGCAGCCAGGGGGCTAGCGGGCCGAGCACAGATACGCAGTATTTT. This chain joins TRBV7-7 and TRBJ2-3; D is possibly TRBD1 or TRBD2 (8 bases each). V gave up 5 bases and J gave up 0 bases, with 18 bases separating them. This CDR3 has 17 residues. Germline V gives CDR1 SSHAT, CDR2 FNYEAQ (reference sequence).

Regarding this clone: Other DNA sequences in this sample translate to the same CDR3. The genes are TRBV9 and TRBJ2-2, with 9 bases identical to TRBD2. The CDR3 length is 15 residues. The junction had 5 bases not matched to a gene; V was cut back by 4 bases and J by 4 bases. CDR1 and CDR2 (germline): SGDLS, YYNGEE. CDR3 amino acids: CASSLSGSGTGELFF. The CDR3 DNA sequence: TGTGCCAGCAGCCTTAGCGGGAGTGGCACCGGGGAGCTGTTTTTT.

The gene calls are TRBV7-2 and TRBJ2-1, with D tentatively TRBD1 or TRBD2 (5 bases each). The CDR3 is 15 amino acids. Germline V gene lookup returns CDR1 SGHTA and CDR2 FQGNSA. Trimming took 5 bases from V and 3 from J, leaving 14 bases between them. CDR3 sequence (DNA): TGTGCCAGCAGCCCGGCGGTGGGGGACTACAATGAGCAGTTCTTC. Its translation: CASSPAVGDYNEQFF.